The clone carrying this T cell receptor beta chain was counted a single time. Generated by immunoSEQ multiplex PCR, the TCRdb table keeps only in-frame clones and is missing some. The data show about 74,000 clones, with 75% to 90% seen just once and under 6% held by the top ten. This record belongs to a study of PD-L1 blockade in urothelial cancer. Time point: pretreatment peripheral blood. This CDR3 contains 14 residues. CDR1 is GTSNPN, CDR2 SVGIG, per germline (reference sequence). V shed 2 bases and J 4 bases; nucleotides not matched to a gene: 4. V gene TRBV30 combines with J gene TRBJ2-2, with 7 positions matching TRBD1. Material: PBMCs, obtained around atezolizumab (anti-PD-L1) treatment. This TCR derives from a man aged 70 or older with urothelial cancer. In DNA form, the CDR3 reads TGTGCCTGGAGTCGCAGGGGGAGCACCGGGGAGCTGTTTTTT. It codes for CAWSRRGSTGELFF.